This TCR beta chain was found in a study of cytomegalovirus exposure and HLA in healthy donors. General observations from the study: When presence/absence was analysed, sequencing depth was taken to be roughly uniform across donors. Immune exposure was documented only through CMV serostatus. Associated with cytomegalovirus, according to the listing, were approximately 160 TCR beta chains. The study reported that TCR beta sequences accurately predicted HLA-A and HLA-B alleles in most subjects.

Primers for the PCR totalled 60 Vbeta and 13 Jbeta. The repertoire was sequenced with immunoSEQ multiplex PCR; TCRdb's copy has only in-frame clones and lacks some. This sample has fewer than 200,000 clones; roughly 80% occur once, and the top ten carry approximately 0.8%. As concerns this clone: Its target is unknown.

Germline CDR1 and CDR2: MRHNA and SNTAGT. The V and J ends lost 4 bases and 7 bases, in that order; junction bases with no gene match: 6. The CDR3 has 14 amino acids. The chain combines TRBV6-4 with TRBJ2-2; 7 bases match TRBD2. The sample comprised PBMCs. This clonotype originated in a woman between 18 and 29 years old in good health and CMV-seronegative. The CDR3 DNA reads TGTGCCAGCAGTGTAGTAGCGGGTGACGGGGAGCTGTTTTTT. This codes for CASSVVAGDGELFF.